The 21 T cell receptor beta chains below all came from one sample that was sequenced in a study of cytomegalovirus exposure and HLA in healthy donors. PCR amplification relied on 60 Vbeta primers (plus 13 Jbeta primers). Assay used: immunoSEQ multiplex PCR; TCRdb lists only in-frame clones, some missing. Altogether over 70,000 clones are present, about 67% being singletons, with the ten largest covering 2.1%. Sequenced input: PBMCs. The receptors here all came from a man aged 25-45 years in good health and CMV-seronegative.

The rearrangement joins TRBV4-1 to TRBJ2-1; TRBD2 is a possible D gene (5 bases). The length of the CDR3 is 16 residues. Germline loops: CDR1 MGHRA, CDR2 YSYEKL. Trimming removed 0 bases at V and 2 bases at J, with 11 bases between. CDR3 region: CASSQDPGKAYNEQFF. In nucleotides, the CDR3 is TGCGCCAGCAGCCAAGATCCGGGGAAGGCCTACAATGAGCAGTTCTTC.

For the CDR3, the DNA is TGCGCCAGCAGCCTCTTCGGACAGGGGAATACAGATACGCAGTATTTT. It specifies CASSLFGQGNTDTQYF. The chain links TRBV5-1 to TRBJ2-3; 9 nucleotides line up with TRBD1. This CDR3 has 16 residues. The J segment lost 3 bases and the V segment lost 4 bases, leaving 9 bases of the junction unmatched. Looked up from germline, CDR1 is SGHRS and CDR2 is YFSETQ. Supplemented by reference TRBV5-1 and TRBJ2-3, the full variable domain reads KAGVTQTPRYLIKTRGQQVTLSCSPISGHRSVSWYQQTPGQGLQFLFEYFSETQRNKGNFPGRFSGRQFSNSRSEMNVSTLELGDSALYLCASSLFGQGNTDTQYFGPGTRLTVL.

This chain joins TRBV19 and TRBJ2-6, with D possibly matching TRBD2 (6 bases). This CDR3 contains 18 residues. The V and J ends lost 4 bases and 2 bases respectively, with 18 bases between them. Germline V gene data show CDR1 as LNHDA and CDR2 as SQIVND (reference sequence). The CDR3 region is CASSTPLGRRAGANVLTF. As DNA, the CDR3 is TGTGCCAGTAGTACCCCCCTTGGGAGGCGCGCTGGGGCCAACGTCCTGACTTTC.

This clone was seen a few times. The chain uses TRBV7-4 and TRBJ1-1, with TRBD1 matching 8 bases. This CDR3 region has 14 residues. The ends lost 2 bases at V and 3 bases at J; junction bases unmatched: 2. CDR1 and CDR2 from the germline V gene are SGHVT and SQSDAQ. Here the CDR3 reads CASSLQTGDTEAFF. CDR3 nucleotides: TGTGCCAGCAGCTTACAGACAGGGGACACTGAAGCTTTCTTT. The full variable domain, rest sourced from reference TRBV7-4 and TRBJ1-1, is GAGVSQSPRYKVAKRGRDVALRCDSISGHVTLYWYRQTLGQGSEVLTYSQSDAQRDKSGRPSGRFSAERPERSVSTLKIQRTEQGDSAVYLCASSLQTGDTEAFFGQGTRLTVV.

This chain links TRBV7-8 with TRBJ1-2, with a possible D match to TRBD1 (5 bases). The V end was cut by 3 bases, the J end by 3 bases, with 8 bases between. Germline CDR1 and CDR2: SGHVS and FQNEAQ. This CDR3 spans 13 amino acids. CDR3 coding DNA: TGTGCCAGCAGCTTTTCAGGGTACTATGGCTACACCTTC. Its translation is CASSFSGYYGYTF. Drawing the rest from reference TRBV7-8 and TRBJ1-2, the complete variable domain is GAGVSQSPRYKVAKRGQDVALRCDPISGHVSLFWYQQALGQGPEFLTYFQNEAQLDKSGLPSDRFFAERPEGSVSTLKIQRTQQEDSAVYLCASSFSGYYGYTFGSGTRLTVV.

This clone was seen only a few times. V gene TRBV29-1 combines with J gene TRBJ2-1; 8 bases are a match to TRBD1. CDR3 length: 11 residues. Germline V gene sequence: CDR1 SQVTM, CDR2 ANQGSEA. J gave up 6 bases and V 6 bases, and 1 base lay outside the gene matches. CDR3 DNA sequence: TGCAGCGTCGGACAGGGCAATGAGCAGTTCTTC. Translated: CSVGQGNEQFF.

The rearrangement links TRBV29-1 to TRBJ2-2; TRBD1 aligns across 10 bases. Germline V gene lookup returns CDR1 SQVTM and CDR2 ANQGSEA. The trim removed 7 bases at V and 6 bases at J, leaving 8 bases unmatched. The CDR3 consists of 14 residues. The CDR3 here is CSATGGAPAGELFF. CDR3 bases: TGCAGCGCGACAGGGGGCGCCCCGGCCGGGGAGCTGTTTTTT.

The chain combines TRBV10-3 with TRBJ2-3; 7 bases agree with TRBD1. Per germline, CDR1 ENHRY and CDR2 SYGVKD. The CDR3 consists of 14 residues. V was clipped by 5 bases and J by 0 bases; unmatched bases: 2. The CDR3 nucleotides read TGTGCCATCAGTCGGGACAGAAGCACAGATACGCAGTATTTT. This codes for CAISRDRSTDTQYF.

The table lists this clone with a few counts. V gene TRBV14 combines with J gene TRBJ1-1; a possible D gene is TRBD1 (6 bases). Trimming removed 4 bases at V and 0 bases at J, with 9 bases between. Germline CDR1 is SGHDN and CDR2 is FVKESK. This CDR3 is built from 14 residues. The CDR3 is CASSLRQVNTEAFF. In DNA form, the CDR3 reads TGTGCCAGCAGCCTAAGACAGGTGAACACTGAAGCTTTCTTT.

The chain combines TRBV28 with TRBJ2-2; possibly TRBD1 for D (5 bases). The CDR3 covers 14 residues. V lost 2 bases to trimming and J lost 4 bases, with 8 bases between them. Germline CDR1 is MDHEN and CDR2 is SYDVKM. The CDR3 loop reads CASSLGRGTGELFF. The CDR3 nucleotides are TGTGCCAGCAGTTTAGGAAGGGGCACCGGGGAGCTGTTTTTT. Full variable domain (remainder filled in from reference TRBV28 and TRBJ2-2): DVKVTQSSRYLVKRTGEKVFLECVQDMDHENMFWYRQDPGLGLRLIYFSYDVKMKEKGDIPEGYSVSREKKERFSLILESASTNQTSMYLCASSLGRGTGELFFGEGSRLTVL.

The V gene is TRBV7-2, the J gene TRBJ1-3; D possibly corresponds to TRBD1 (6 bases). The CDR3 extends over 15 amino acids. The V end lost 5 bases, the J end lost 0 bases, and 11 bases lay between the germline ends. Germline CDR1 SGHTA, CDR2 FQGNSA. CDR3 sequence: CASSPIGGSGNTIYF. CDR3 nucleotides: TGTGCCAGCAGCCCAATAGGGGGCTCTGGAAACACCATATATTTT.

This clone was observed a few times. This rearrangement joins TRBV7-9 to TRBJ2-6; maybe TRBD2 (6 bases). The CDR3 loop spans 16 amino acids. Trimming removed 3 bases at V and 2 bases at J, with 11 bases between. Per the germline V gene, CDR1 is SEHNR and CDR2 is FQNEAQ (reference sequence). The CDR3 spells CASSFSSGAGANVLTF. In DNA, the CDR3 is TGTGCCAGCAGCTTTTCCTCGGGAGCTGGGGCCAACGTCCTGACTTTC.

This rearrangement joins TRBV28 to TRBJ1-2; weak D call: TRBD1 (5 bases). Germline V gene sequence: CDR1 MDHEN, CDR2 SYDVKM. The CDR3 covers 15 residues. The V end was cut by 6 bases, the J end by 3 bases, with 17 bases between. The CDR3 here is CASSTSGGGDYGYTF. Here the CDR3 DNA reads TGTGCCAGCAGCACCTCGGGGGGTGGAGACTATGGCTACACCTTC.

In its sample, this clone was seen a few times. This chain uses TRBV11-3 with TRBJ1-1; 7 bases agree with TRBD1. The CDR3 sequence is 13 residues long. Germline CDR1 is SGHNT and CDR2 is YENEEA. The ends lost 2 bases at V and 4 bases at J; junction bases unmatched: 1. CDR3: CASSLQGVTEAFF. CDR3 DNA: TGTGCCAGCAGCTTACAGGGGGTCACTGAAGCTTTCTTT.

The CDR3 is CASRGLGNQPQHF. CDR3 coding DNA: TGTGCCAGCAGGGGGCTCGGCAATCAGCCCCAGCATTTT. The rearrangement joins TRBV28 to TRBJ1-5; D is perhaps TRBD1 (5 bases). The CDR3 has 13 amino acids. Germline V lookup: CDR1 MDHEN, CDR2 SYDVKM. V gave up 6 bases and J gave up 2 bases, with 8 bases separating them.

The chain links TRBV29-1 to TRBJ2-3, with TRBD1 matching 9 bases. The CDR3 spans 14 residues. The J segment lost 4 bases and the V segment lost 5 bases, leaving 7 bases of the junction unmatched. CDR1 is SQVTM and CDR2 is ANQGSEA in the germline V gene. The CDR3 DNA reads TGCAGCGTTCGACAGGGGGGTGGGTCAGATACGCAGTATTTT. Translated: CSVRQGGGSDTQYF.

This chain connects TRBV7-9 to TRBJ2-3, with 11 bases that match TRBD2. The CDR3 length is 16 residues. The germline CDR1 and CDR2 sequences are SEHNR and FQNEAQ (reference sequence). V gave up 5 bases and J gave up 3 bases; unmatched junction bases: 7. CDR3 in amino acids: CASSPTTSGKTDTQYF. CDR3 in DNA: TGTGCCAGCAGCCCAACGACTAGCGGGAAAACAGATACGCAGTATTTT.

The genes are TRBV28 and TRBJ2-6; tentatively, D is TRBD2 (5 bases). The CDR3 totals 14 residues. V lost 6 bases, J lost 4 bases, and 10 bases lay in between. CDR1 and CDR2 (germline): MDHEN, SYDVKM. CDR3 residues: CASSPSSGANVLTF. DNA for the CDR3: TGTGCCAGCAGCCCTAGCTCGGGGGCCAACGTCCTGACTTTC.

J is TRBJ2-1 and V is TRBV18; possibly TRBD2 for D (6 bases). Trimming took off 3 bases at V and 10 bases at J, with 22 bases between the two ends. CDR1 is KGHSH and CDR2 is LQKENI in the germline V gene. This CDR3 comprises 16 residues. The CDR3 region has the DNA TGTGCCAGCTCACCTCTTGCTGGAGGGAGCAGTGGGGAGCAGTTCTTC. Translation: CASSPLAGGSSGEQFF.

The chain employs TRBV5-1 and TRBJ2-7, with 7 bases matching TRBD2. The CDR3 has 14 amino acids. V gave up 0 bases and J gave up 0 bases; unmatched junction bases: 0. Looked up from germline, CDR1 is SGHRS and CDR2 is YFSETQ. As DNA, the CDR3 is TGCGCCAGCAGCTTGGAGCGGGGCTCCTACGAGCAGTACTTC. Protein product: CASSLERGSYEQYF.

The genes are TRBV27 and TRBJ2-7; 9 bases align to TRBD1. The trim removed 5 bases at V and 5 bases at J, leaving 7 bases unmatched. Germline V gives CDR1 MNHEY, CDR2 SMNVEV (reference sequence). The CDR3 covers 14 residues. The CDR3 coding sequence is TGTGCCAGCAGTCCCCGGACAGGGGAGGACGAGCAGTACTTC. As protein: CASSPRTGEDEQYF.